The next 19 T cell receptor beta chains were all read from a single sample in a study of OX40 agonist ivuxolimab in advanced cancers. Libraries were prepared by immunoSEQ multiplex PCR; TCRdb keeps only in-frame clonotypes and omits some of them. The profile shows some 99,000 clones, around 83% of them singletons. The starting material was CD4+ or CD8+ T cells sorted from blood, obtained in a trial of the OX40 agonist ivuxolimab. Every receptor here comes from an adult with an advanced solid tumor such as melanoma, head and neck, liver or kidney cancer.

This clone occurred once. The gene calls are TRBV10-3 and TRBJ2-5, with TRBD2 matching 15 bases. The CDR3 is 16 amino acids. Germline V gene sequence: CDR1 ENHRY, CDR2 SYGVKD. V lost 3 bases to trimming and J lost 4 bases; unmatched junction nucleotides: 3. The CDR3 is CAISDPGLAGGETQYF. The CDR3 DNA follows: TGTGCCATCAGTGATCCGGGACTAGCGGGGGGAGAGACCCAGTACTTC.

V is TRBV19 and J is TRBJ1-3; 8 bases agree with TRBD1. V lost 5 bases to trimming and J lost 0 bases; unmatched junction nucleotides: 9. The CDR3 length is 17 residues. From germline, CDR1 is LNHDA and CDR2 SQIVND (reference sequence). The CDR3 here is CASSPGTGRLSGNTIYF. The DNA of the CDR3 is TGTGCCAGTAGTCCCGGGACAGGCCGCCTCTCTGGAAACACCATATATTTT.

The chain recombines TRBV29-1 with TRBJ2-2; 12 bases align to TRBD2. With V trimmed by 4 bases and J by 4 bases, 4 bases remained unmatched. The CDR3 length is 15 residues. Germline V gives CDR1 SQVTM, CDR2 ANQGSEA. For the CDR3, the DNA is TGCAGCGTTGTTCTAGCGGGAGGGCCCACCGGGGAGCTGTTTTTT. The encoded protein is CSVVLAGGPTGELFF.

The chain combines TRBV7-8 with TRBJ2-3; D tentatively reads TRBD1 or TRBD2 (6 bases each). Trimming left V 0 bases short and J 5 bases short, with 12 bases between. There are 15 residues in the CDR3. CDR1 is SGHVS, CDR2 FQNEAQ, per germline. CDR3 protein: CASSLARGLGDTQYF. DNA for the CDR3: TGTGCCAGCAGCTTAGCTCGGGGGCTGGGAGATACGCAGTATTTT.

The V call is TRBV13, the J call TRBJ2-7; weak D call: TRBD1 (6 bases). Trimming stripped 4 bases from V and 1 base from J, with 14 bases between. The germline V gene has CDR1 PRHDT and CDR2 FYEKMQ (reference sequence). The length of the CDR3 is 15 residues. Here the CDR3 reads CASSSPGQLSYEQYF. CDR3 nucleotides: TGTGCCAGCAGCTCGCCGGGACAATTATCCTACGAGCAGTACTTC.

The rearrangement uses TRBV7-8 and TRBJ2-7, with 7 bases lining up with TRBD1. Germline V gives CDR1 SGHVS, CDR2 FQNEAQ. This CDR3 region has 15 residues. With 5 bases clipped from V and 0 bases from J, the junction kept 7 bases outside the gene matches. CDR3 bases: TGTGCCAGCAGCACAAGGACAGGATACTCCTACGAGCAGTACTTC. This codes for CASSTRTGYSYEQYF.

The chain carries TRBV6-6 and TRBJ1-5; D unclear. The CDR3 has 13 residues. Per germline, CDR1 MNHNY and CDR2 SVGAGI (reference sequence). The V end was cut by 9 bases, the J end by 3 bases, with 12 bases between. In nucleotides, the CDR3 is TGTGCCAGTAGTGTAGGAGTCAATCAGCCCCAGCATTTT. Translating it yields CASSVGVNQPQHF.

The rearrangement joins TRBV9 to TRBJ2-3; 8 nucleotides align to TRBD2. The germline V gene has CDR1 SGDLS and CDR2 YYNGEE. This CDR3 spans 16 amino acids. J gave up 1 base and V 0 bases, and 4 bases lay outside the gene matches. In DNA form, the CDR3 reads TGTGCCAGCAGCGTAGGTAGTAGCGGGGGCACAGATACGCAGTATTTT. It yields the protein CASSVGSSGGTDTQYF.

The CDR3 loop reads CASSSVGQIGNTIYF. CDR3 nucleotide sequence: TGTGCCAGCAGTTCCGTAGGACAGATTGGAAACACCATATATTTT. The V call is TRBV6-6, the J call TRBJ1-3; D perhaps matches TRBD1 (6 bases). CDR3 length: 15 residues. V dropped 4 bases and J dropped 3 bases, with 13 bases sitting between them. Germline-derived CDR1 and CDR2 are MNHNY and SVGAGI (reference sequence).

The V and J genes are TRBV9 and TRBJ2-3; 8 nucleotides align to TRBD2. Germline trimming cut 0 bases from V and 2 bases from J; bases unmatched to any gene: 2. The CDR3 is 15 amino acids. Germline V gene sequence: CDR1 SGDLS, CDR2 YYNGEE. The chain's CDR3 is CASSVVGRDTDTQYF. DNA of the CDR3: TGTGCCAGCAGCGTAGTCGGGAGGGACACAGATACGCAGTATTTT.

This rearrangement joins TRBV4-1 to TRBJ2-1; D gene unclear. CDR3 length: 16 amino acids. V lost 4 bases, J lost 0 bases, and 13 bases lay in between. Germline CDR1 and CDR2: MGHRA and YSYEKL. The DNA of the CDR3 is TGCGCCAGCAGCCGGCCACACGGAAGCTCCTACAATGAGCAGTTCTTC. It translates to CASSRPHGSSYNEQFF.

The chain recombines TRBV10-3 with TRBJ2-7, with D tentatively TRBD1 or TRBD2 (7 bases each). The CDR3 covers 20 residues. From germline, CDR1 is ENHRY and CDR2 SYGVKD. The V end lost 0 bases, the J end lost 4 bases, and 28 bases lay between the germline ends. The CDR3: CAISESTTGLAGVSGYEQYF. CDR3 coding DNA: TGTGCCATCAGTGAGTCTACGACAGGGTTGGCGGGAGTATCTGGTTACGAGCAGTACTTC.

The J gene is TRBJ2-5, the V gene TRBV28, with D tentatively TRBD1 (6 bases). The V and J ends lost 6 bases and 5 bases respectively, with 16 bases between them. The CDR3 contains 14 residues. Germline values: CDR1 MDHEN, CDR2 SYDVKM. The CDR3 bases are TGTGCCAGCAGAACCCAGGGGCGCGGGGAGACCCAGTACTTC. Amino acids: CASRTQGRGETQYF.

V gene TRBV19 combines with J gene TRBJ1-1; no reliable D call. The CDR3 loop spans 12 amino acids. Germline-derived CDR1 and CDR2 are LNHDA and SQIVND (reference sequence). With 5 bases removed from V and 8 bases from J, the gap between germline ends came to 12 bases. The CDR3: CASSPGLLEAFF. In nucleotides, the CDR3 is TGTGCCAGTAGTCCCGGGTTGCTAGAAGCTTTCTTT.

The chain links TRBV7-8 to TRBJ1-6; 7 nucleotides agree with TRBD1. This CDR3 contains 16 residues. V shed 5 bases, J shed 9 bases, and the junction held 13 bases outside the gene matches. Looked up from germline, CDR1 is SGHVS and CDR2 is FQNEAQ. The CDR3 DNA follows: TGTGCCAGCAGCCCAGTCCATGGACAGGAAAGTTCACCCCTCCACTTT. Residues: CASSPVHGQESSPLHF.

V is TRBV19 and J is TRBJ1-5; a weak D match, TRBD1 (6 bases). This CDR3 is 15 amino acids long. From germline, CDR1 is LNHDA and CDR2 SQIVND (reference sequence). V lost 0 bases and J lost 6, with 12 bases in between. The CDR3 loop reads CASSIDRGSGQPQHF. In nucleotides, the CDR3 is TGTGCCAGTAGTATAGACAGGGGCTCCGGTCAGCCCCAGCATTTT.

The chain recombines TRBV6-1 with TRBJ2-7; TRBD2 agrees at 12 bases. Germline lookup yields CDR1 MNHNS and CDR2 SASEGT. V shed 3 bases, J shed 3 bases, and the junction held 9 bases outside the gene matches. The CDR3 covers 17 residues. In nucleotides, the CDR3 is TGTGCCAGCAGTGAGACTAGCGGGGGCCTAAATCTCTACGAGCAGTACTTC. The encoded protein is CASSETSGGLNLYEQYF.

The chain is built from TRBV30 and TRBJ2-1; 16 bases fit TRBD2. Germline V gene sequence: CDR1 GTSNPN, CDR2 SVGIG (reference sequence). The junction had 1 base not matched to a gene; V was cut back by 5 bases and J by 6 bases. The CDR3 covers 14 residues. The DNA for the CDR3 is TGTGCCTGGGGGACTAGCGGGAGGGCCAATGAGCAGTTCTTC. Translating it yields CAWGTSGRANEQFF.

The gene calls are TRBV25-1 and TRBJ2-5, with 9 positions matching TRBD2. V lost 2 bases, J lost 5 bases, and 6 bases stayed unmatched. Germline V gives CDR1 MGHDK, CDR2 SYGVNS. The CDR3 spans 15 residues. The CDR3 reads CASSEAGGLEETQYF. In DNA form, the CDR3 reads TGTGCCAGCAGTGAAGCGGGGGGGCTTGAGGAGACCCAGTACTTC.